One sample yielded the 9 T cell receptor beta chains listed below, sequenced in a study of graft-versus-host responses after intestinal transplantation. The data were produced by immunoSEQ multiplex PCR, yet TCRdb's version contains in-frame clones alone and is incomplete. Here the sample spans approximately 90,000 clones, about 85% being singletons. Antigen specificity for these receptors is unknown. The specimen comprised unstimulated CD4+ T cells sorted from spleen or lymph node cells, sampled before transplant. The source is a human donor who was the organ donor for an intestinal transplant.

The chain joins TRBV4-1 to TRBJ2-1; 7 bases align to TRBD2. CDR1 and CDR2 from the germline V gene are MGHRA and YSYEKL. V was clipped by 1 base and J by 6 bases; unmatched bases: 6. This CDR3 has 15 residues. The CDR3 nucleotides are TGCGCCAGCAGCCAAGGGTTGGGACTAACCAATGAGCAGTTCTTC. Its translation: CASSQGLGLTNEQFF.

The chain recombines TRBV5-1 with TRBJ1-2; D is ambiguous. The CDR3 contains 13 residues. The germline CDR1 and CDR2 sequences are SGHRS and YFSETQ. Trimming left V 1 base short and J 4 bases short, with 8 bases between. The chain's CDR3 is CASSLQDSYGYTF. CDR3 nucleotide sequence: TGCGCCAGCAGCTTGCAGGACTCCTATGGCTACACCTTC.

This CDR3 is CASSVRDTQYF. In DNA form, the CDR3 reads TGTGCCAGCAGCGTCCGGGATACGCAGTATTTT. The rearrangement uses TRBV2 and TRBJ2-3; no definite D call. Trimming left V 6 bases short and J 6 bases short, with 7 bases between. The V gene's germline CDR1 is SNHLY and CDR2 FYNNEI. This CDR3 comprises 11 residues.

This sequence joins TRBV21-1 and TRBJ2-2; TRBD1 is the table's D call and was not checked against the DNA. TRBV21-1 is a listed pseudogene. CDR3 length: 18 residues. In DNA form, the CDR3 reads TGTGCCACCTCCCTAAGAGGGGGGACAGGGGGCCTCACCGGGGAGCTGTTTTTT. Its translation: CATSLRGGTGGLTGELFF.

On this clone itself: The germline gene is not matched at one end of the junction; a read error may be the cause. The chain links TRBV7-7 to TRBJ2-7; 7 bases map to TRBD2. This CDR3 contains 15 residues. Germline V gene data show CDR1 as SSHAT and CDR2 as FNYEAQ (reference sequence). The CDR3 DNA sequence: TGTGCTAGCAGCCGTGTGTACGGGGGGAGCTACGAGCAGTACTTC. Amino acids: CASSRVYGGSYEQYF.

This chain uses TRBV6-5 with TRBJ1-6; D gene ambiguous. V gave up 5 bases and J gave up 13 bases, with 15 bases separating them. CDR1 MNHEY and CDR2 SVGAGI come from the germline V gene. The CDR3 runs to 13 residues. In DNA form, the CDR3 reads TGTGCCAGCAGTGAATTACGCGGGAGGCCCCTCCACTTT. Translated: CASSELRGRPLHF.

This rearrangement joins TRBV7-2 to TRBJ1-1, with 10 bases lining up with TRBD1. The CDR3 runs 15 residues. V was clipped by 5 bases and J by 4 bases; unmatched bases: 7. CDR1 is SGHTA, CDR2 FQGNSA, per germline. This CDR3 is CASSIRQGAGTEAFF. Written as DNA, the CDR3 is TGTGCCAGCAGCATCCGACAGGGGGCGGGCACTGAAGCTTTCTTT. Full variable domain (outside the CDR3, taken from reference TRBV7-2 and TRBJ1-1): GAGVSQSPSNKVTEKGKDVELRCDPISGHTALYWYRQSLGQGLEFLIYFQGNSAPDKSGLPSDRFSAERTGGSVSTLTIQRTQQEDSAVYLCASSIRQGAGTEAFFGQGTRLTVV.

This chain joins TRBV7-9 and TRBJ1-2, with TRBD1 matching 7 bases. The J segment lost 2 bases and the V segment lost 3 bases, leaving 3 bases of the junction unmatched. The germline V gene has CDR1 SEHNR and CDR2 FQNEAQ (reference sequence). CDR3 length equals 14 residues. The CDR3 region is CASSFNRGNYGYTF. The DNA for the CDR3 is TGTGCCAGCAGCTTTAACAGGGGAAACTATGGCTACACCTTC.

CDR3: CASSLQGSGETQYF. CDR3 bases: TGTGCCAGCAGCTTGCAGGGGAGCGGAGAGACCCAGTACTTC. This chain connects TRBV5-4 to TRBJ2-5; perhaps TRBD1 as D (6 bases). The CDR3 runs to 14 residues. V gave up 1 base and J gave up 4 bases, with 11 bases separating them. Germline V lookup: CDR1 SGHNT, CDR2 YYREEE (reference sequence).